One and the same sample provided the 26 T cell receptor beta chains below, sequenced in a study of PD-1 blockade in classical Hodgkin lymphoma. Assay: immunoSEQ multiplex PCR; the TCRdb copy retains only in-frame clones and omits some. Of more than 25,000 clones in the sample, approximately 84% were seen once. Following autologous stem cell transplantation, relapse occurred in every patient, and exposure to brentuximab vedotin varied. The starting material was peripheral blood mononuclear cells (PBMCs), obtained at baseline. The receptor source for this set is a human donor with classical Hodgkin lymphoma.

The CDR3 sequence: CASSHSRDRQGNTEAFF. The CDR3 bases are TGCGCCAGCAGCCACTCCCGGGACAGGCAAGGGAACACTGAAGCTTTCTTT. The rearrangement uses TRBV5-1 and TRBJ1-1; 8 bases are a match to TRBD1. CDR1 SGHRS and CDR2 YFSETQ come from the germline V gene. The V segment lost 4 bases and the J segment 1 base; nucleotides outside the gene matches: 12. This CDR3 comprises 17 residues.

The chain couples TRBV2 to TRBJ2-7; the match to TRBD2 covers 12 bases. Germline loops: CDR1 SNHLY, CDR2 FYNNEI. V lost 9 bases to trimming and J lost 7 bases; unmatched junction nucleotides: 13. This CDR3 spans 15 amino acids. The CDR3 sequence is CARRLAGARNGEQYF. The CDR3 DNA sequence: TGTGCCAGAAGACTAGCGGGGGCTAGGAATGGAGAGCAGTACTTC.

The chain carries TRBV7-2 and TRBJ2-1, with 9 positions matching TRBD2. The CDR3 extends over 16 amino acids. V lost 2 bases to trimming and J lost 4 bases; unmatched junction nucleotides: 6. CDR1 is SGHTA and CDR2 is FQGNSA in the germline V gene. The CDR3 DNA reads as TGTGCCAGCAGCTTATCTGCGGGGGGGCGTTACAATGAGCAGTTCTTC. It specifies CASSLSAGGRYNEQFF.

The chain is built from TRBV5-1 and TRBJ1-2, with no clear D. Trimming cost V 6 bases and J 4 bases, with 19 bases left between them. The CDR3 contains 15 residues. Per the germline V gene, CDR1 is SGHRS and CDR2 is YFSETQ. The CDR3 nucleotides read TGCGCCAGCACCCCCCAGATAGATCACCCCTATGGCTACACCTTC. It translates to CASTPQIDHPYGYTF.

V usage is TRBV5-1 and J usage is TRBJ2-5; 11 bases map to TRBD1. The CDR3 spans 15 residues. Germline V gene lookup returns CDR1 SGHRS and CDR2 YFSETQ. The trim removed 0 bases at V and 4 bases at J, leaving 2 bases unmatched. DNA for the CDR3: TGCGCCAGCAGCTTGGGAGGGACAGGGGGAGAGACCCAGTACTTC. It encodes CASSLGGTGGETQYF.

The chain joins TRBV7-8 to TRBJ2-1; tentative D call: TRBD2 (7 bases). V was trimmed by 3 bases and J by 2 bases, leaving 20 bases between them. This CDR3 region has 18 residues. Germline CDR1 reads SGHVS; CDR2 reads FQNEAQ. CDR3 nucleotide sequence: TGTGCCAGCAGCTTTACTTTGATCGGCGGGGGCCCCTACAATGAGCAGTTCTTC. It codes for CASSFTLIGGGPYNEQFF.

This clone was counted only a few times. The chain employs TRBV5-1 and TRBJ1-2, with D unclear. Per germline, CDR1 SGHRS and CDR2 YFSETQ. The length of the CDR3 is 12 residues. The ends were cut back, 0 bases at V and 8 bases at J, with 8 bases in the middle. The CDR3: CASSLVVGGYTF. DNA of the CDR3: TGCGCCAGCAGCTTGGTCGTGGGAGGCTACACCTTC.

The genes are TRBV7-9 and TRBJ2-2; no reliable D call. Germline CDR1 and CDR2: SEHNR and FQNEAQ (reference sequence). Trimming left V 5 bases short and J 4 bases short, with 11 bases between. This CDR3 is 14 amino acids long. For the CDR3, the DNA is TGTGCCAGCAGCCCGTCGACAATCACCGGGGAGCTGTTTTTT. The encoded protein is CASSPSTITGELFF. Looking up the rest from reference TRBV7-9 and TRBJ2-2 gives the full variable domain: DTGVSQNPRHKITKRGQNVTFRCDPISEHNRLYWYRQTLGQGPEFLTYFQNEAQLEKSRLLSDRFSAERPKGSFSTLEIQRTEQGDSAMYLCASSPSTITGELFFGEGSRLTVL.

The gene calls are TRBV7-9 and TRBJ2-3; possible D gene TRBD1, 6 bases. This CDR3 spans 13 amino acids. Trimming stripped 10 bases from V and 1 base from J, with 12 bases between. CDR1 is SEHNR, CDR2 FQNEAQ, per germline (reference sequence). CDR3 sequence (DNA): TGTGCCACCCTGTGGACAGGCACAGATACGCAGTATTTT. Amino acid sequence: CATLWTGTDTQYF. Variable domain in full (rest from reference TRBV7-9 and TRBJ2-3): DTGVSQNPRHKITKRGQNVTFRCDPISEHNRLYWYRQTLGQGPEFLTYFQNEAQLEKSRLLSDRFSAERPKGSFSTLEIQRTEQGDSAMYLCATLWTGTDTQYFGPGTRLTVL.

J is TRBJ2-7 and V is TRBV5-1; D ambiguous. Germline V gene sequence: CDR1 SGHRS, CDR2 YFSETQ. This CDR3 spans 13 amino acids. The V gene lost 1 base and the J gene lost 5 bases, with 10 bases spanning the gap. CDR3 in amino acids: CASSLPGYHEQYF. CDR3 bases: TGCGCCAGCAGCTTGCCGGGTTACCACGAGCAGTACTTC.

The V call is TRBV5-1, the J call TRBJ2-5; D is perhaps TRBD2 (6 bases). Trimming removed 6 bases from V and 3 bases from J, with 15 bases in between. The CDR3 length is 14 residues. The germline CDR1 and CDR2 sequences are SGHRS and YFSETQ. The CDR3 region has the DNA TGCGCCAGCAACGGAGGGTGGGGGGAAGAGACCCAGTACTTC. Translation: CASNGGWGEETQYF. The entire variable domain, with the rest obtained from reference TRBV5-1 and TRBJ2-5, is as follows: KAGVTQTPRYLIKTRGQQVTLSCSPISGHRSVSWYQQTPGQGLQFLFEYFSETQRNKGNFPGRFSGRQFSNSRSEMNVSTLELGDSALYLCASNGGWGEETQYFGPGTRLLVL.

The rearrangement links TRBV5-1 to TRBJ1-4; 11 bases match TRBD1. With 4 bases clipped from V and 4 bases from J, the junction kept 6 bases outside the gene matches. CDR3 length: 16 amino acids. Per germline, CDR1 SGHRS and CDR2 YFSETQ. The CDR3 DNA reads TGCGCCAGCAGCAGCGGACAGGGGGCCGGTAATGAAAAACTGTTTTTT. Translation gives CASSSGQGAGNEKLFF.

This chain uses TRBV7-9 with TRBJ2-5; D remains unclear. Germline lookup yields CDR1 SEHNR and CDR2 FQNEAQ (reference sequence). This CDR3 spans 11 amino acids. V gave up 5 bases and J gave up 7 bases, with 8 bases separating them. CDR3 in amino acids: CASSPFTTQYF. CDR3 DNA sequence: TGTGCCAGCAGCCCTTTCACGACCCAGTACTTC.

J is TRBJ1-1 and V is TRBV7-9; D gene ambiguous. Germline CDR1 reads SEHNR; CDR2 reads FQNEAQ (reference sequence). The CDR3 runs to 13 residues. V was clipped by 2 bases and J by 1 base, with 5 bases between them. In DNA form, the CDR3 reads TGTGCCAGCAGCTTAATCGAGAACACTGAAGCTTTCTTT. Translation: CASSLIENTEAFF.

The rearrangement links TRBV4-2 to TRBJ2-3, with 7 nucleotides matching TRBD2. Germline V CDR1 and CDR2: LGHNA, YNFKEQ. Trimming took 4 bases from V and 2 from J; bases not matched to a gene: 12. The CDR3 contains 17 residues. The CDR3 sequence: CASSPERDTYLTDTQYF. The CDR3 DNA reads TGTGCCAGCAGCCCTGAGCGGGATACCTACCTCACAGATACGCAGTATTTT.

This chain connects TRBV6-5 to TRBJ1-1; D may be TRBD1 (5 bases). The CDR3 has 13 amino acids. Germline V gene sequence: CDR1 MNHEY, CDR2 SVGAGI. Trimming took 8 bases from V and 1 from J, leaving 11 bases between them. The CDR3 bases are TGTGCCAGCCTACAGAGGGGGAACACTGAAGCTTTCTTT. It specifies CASLQRGNTEAFF.

J is TRBJ2-7 and V is TRBV27; 9 bases fit TRBD1. Germline V gene data show CDR1 as MNHEY and CDR2 as SMNVEV (reference sequence). Trimming at V came to 1 base and at J to 3 bases, leaving 4 bases not matched to a gene. The CDR3 has 15 residues. The CDR3: CASSLFPGQGYEQYF. The CDR3 nucleotides are TGTGCCAGCAGTTTATTTCCGGGACAGGGCTACGAGCAGTACTTC.

J is TRBJ1-2 and V is TRBV2, with D possibly matching TRBD1 (5 bases). The CDR3 loop spans 15 amino acids. V lost 2 bases to trimming and J lost 0 bases, with 10 bases between them. The germline gives CDR1 SNHLY, CDR2 FYNNEI. CDR3: CASSERTGANYGYTF. The CDR3 DNA sequence: TGTGCCAGCAGTGAAAGGACGGGGGCTAACTATGGCTACACCTTC. Drawing the rest from reference TRBV2 and TRBJ1-2, the complete variable domain is EPEVTQTPSHQVTQMGQEVILRCVPISNHLYFYWYRQILGQKVEFLVSFYNNEISEKSEIFDDQFSVERPDGSNFTLKIRSTKLEDSAMYFCASSERTGANYGYTFGSGTRLTVV.

This clone was observed a few times. This chain uses TRBV7-9 with TRBJ1-1; no definite D call. The CDR3 length is 12 residues. Germline V lookup: CDR1 SEHNR, CDR2 FQNEAQ (reference sequence). V lost 8 bases, J lost 0 bases, and 7 bases lay in between. The chain's CDR3 is CASSAVNTEAFF. CDR3 in DNA: TGTGCCAGCTCTGCGGTGAACACTGAAGCTTTCTTT. The variable domain in full, completed from reference TRBV7-9 and TRBJ1-1, reads DTGVSQNPRHKITKRGQNVTFRCDPISEHNRLYWYRQTLGQGPEFLTYFQNEAQLEKSRLLSDRFSAERPKGSFSTLEIQRTEQGDSAMYLCASSAVNTEAFFGQGTRLTVV.

J is TRBJ1-6 and V is TRBV5-1, with a possible D match to TRBD1 (5 bases). The CDR3 is 14 amino acids. Trimming cost V 4 bases and J 6 bases, with 11 bases left between them. From germline, CDR1 is SGHRS and CDR2 YFSETQ. CDR3 sequence: CASSATVGNSPLHF. The CDR3, as DNA: TGCGCCAGCAGCGCGACAGTGGGTAATTCACCCCTCCACTTT.

This sequence joins TRBV15 and TRBJ2-3; D call uncertain. CDR1 is LNHNV and CDR2 is YYDKDF in the germline V gene (reference sequence). Trimming shortened V by 0 bases and J by 3 bases, and 19 bases separated the two germline ends. CDR3 size: 18 residues. CDR3 amino acids: CATSRDKAVRWGTDTQYF. CDR3 nucleotide sequence: TGTGCCACCAGCAGAGATAAGGCCGTGCGCTGGGGAACAGATACGCAGTATTTT.

This chain uses TRBV6-5 with TRBJ1-2, with no clear D. V was pared by 7 bases and J by 2 bases, with 14 bases between. Germline lookup yields CDR1 MNHEY and CDR2 SVGAGI. This CDR3 region has 14 residues. The CDR3: CASTQLGWNYGYTF. DNA for the CDR3: TGTGCCAGCACCCAACTGGGCTGGAACTATGGCTACACCTTC.

The chain couples TRBV5-1 to TRBJ1-6; 9 bases align to TRBD1. V trimming: 4 bases; J trimming: 7 bases; junction bases outside the gene matches: 12. In germline, CDR1 is SGHRS, CDR2 YFSETQ. The CDR3 runs 17 residues. The CDR3 region is CASSPTDRGMENSPLHF. The CDR3 nucleotides read TGCGCCAGCAGCCCGACGGACAGGGGTATGGAGAATTCACCCCTCCACTTT. Full variable domain (remainder filled in from reference TRBV5-1 and TRBJ1-6): KAGVTQTPRYLIKTRGQQVTLSCSPISGHRSVSWYQQTPGQGLQFLFEYFSETQRNKGNFPGRFSGRQFSNSRSEMNVSTLELGDSALYLCASSPTDRGMENSPLHFGNGTRLTVT.

This clone was counted a single time. The V call is TRBV11-3, the J call TRBJ2-5; 9 positions agree with TRBD1. V was clipped by 5 bases and J by 4 bases; unmatched bases: 14. Germline V CDR1 and CDR2: SGHNT, YENEEA. This CDR3 is built from 17 residues. The chain's CDR3 is CASSARPGTGIGETQYF. The CDR3 DNA reads as TGTGCCAGCAGCGCACGTCCCGGGACAGGGATTGGAGAGACCCAGTACTTC.

The chain uses TRBV5-1 and TRBJ1-6; D is unclear. Germline assignment: CDR1 SGHRS and CDR2 YFSETQ. Between the trimmed V and J ends, which lost 0 bases and 3 bases, there was a span of 16 bases. This CDR3 comprises 18 residues. In DNA, the CDR3 is TGCGCCAGCAGCTTGGAAGGTCACCTCGATTTCTATAATTCACCCCTCCACTTT. It translates to CASSLEGHLDFYNSPLHF.

V gene TRBV7-9 combines with J gene TRBJ1-1; no definite D call. The CDR3 length is 14 residues. Trimming shortened V by 1 base and J by 1 base, and 7 bases separated the two germline ends. Germline V CDR1 and CDR2: SEHNR, FQNEAQ (reference sequence). The chain's CDR3 is CASSLDQANTEAFF. The CDR3 DNA is TGTGCCAGCAGCTTAGACCAGGCGAACACTGAAGCTTTCTTT.